This TCR beta chain was sequenced in a study of cytomegalovirus exposure and HLA in healthy donors. As to this clone: The antigen is undetermined.

Study-wide results and caveats: Under in vitro conditions, three CMV-associated chains were confirmed as specific for CMV antigens.

Germline lookup yields CDR1 KGHSH and CDR2 LQKENI. V shed 4 bases, J shed 4 bases, and the junction held 4 bases outside the gene matches. The CDR3 extends over 14 amino acids. Sequencing was performed with immunoSEQ multiplex PCR; in TCRdb, only in-frame clones are kept and a portion is missing. The table records 90,000 to 100,000 clones, over 75% of them present only once. The V and J genes are TRBV18 and TRBJ2-7, with 10 bases fitting TRBD2. Material: PBMCs. The sequence came from a man aged 18-30 years in good health and CMV-seropositive. The CDR3 bases are TGTGCCAGCTCACTCGGACTAGCGGAGTACGAGCAGTACTTC. Protein: CASSLGLAEYEQYF.